This T cell receptor beta chain emerged from a study of long-term antiretroviral therapy in people with HIV. Across the whole study: Of all samples, the earliest predate the 2015 immediate-ART recommendation by about a decade.

The CDR3 runs to 17 residues. CDR1 SGHDT and CDR2 YYEEEE come from the germline V gene. V dropped 4 bases and J dropped 6 bases, with 20 bases sitting between them. This clone was recorded once. What it binds is unknown. The assay, immunoSEQ v3.0, was run at survey level. The method was immunoSEQ multiplex PCR; TCRdb's version includes in-frame clones alone and lacks a portion of them. The sample yields 40,000 to 45,000 clones, 90% to 95% seen once. Cryopreserved PBMC, at roughly 1-10 million per sample, were present before DNA extraction. Study conclusions and caveats: Clones that expanded before ART (that is, prior to treatment) dominated the repertoire at all time points.

This chain links TRBV5-6 with TRBJ1-6; tentatively, D is TRBD1 (5 bases). The clonotype comes from a woman in her forties or fifties with HIV. This sample comprised unsorted PBMCs, obtained 3.7 years after starting antiretroviral therapy. DNA of the CDR3: TGTGCCAGCAGCCCGGGGGGGTCTGTTCGGGGTAATTCACCCCTCCACTTT. It is translated as CASSPGGSVRGNSPLHF.